This T cell receptor beta chain is drawn from a study of CD8+ T cells in alopecia areata. For the study at large: Among treated patients, severity was scored by affected scalp area percentage.

RNA, once extracted, was reverse transcribed into cDNA for use as the sequencing template. Sequencing used immunoSEQ multiplex PCR; TCRdb keeps in-frame clones, though not all of them. This sample has 150,000 to 200,000 clones, with less than 65% found just once. Treatment of the sample: oral pan-JAK inhibitor, 5-10 mg twice daily. Researchers took lesional scalp punch biopsies and peripheral blood from people who were alopecia areata patients. PBMC-derived CD4+ and CD8+ T cells were sorted. A word on this clone: Its target is unknown.

Study-wide results and limits: Affected lesional scalp, above all in alopecia totalis/universalis, was more clonal than normal scalp.

CDR1 and CDR2 (germline): SGDLS, YYNGEE. V was clipped by 4 bases and J by 5 bases; unmatched bases: 8. CDR3 length: 16 residues. The sequences come from CD4+ T cells sorted from blood, collected at week 24, from a patient treated with tofacitinib. The source of this sequence is a human donor with alopecia areata. The chain employs TRBV9 and TRBJ2-3; 12 bases map to TRBD2. CDR3 DNA sequence: TGTGCCAGCAGCCCACGACCTAGCGGGGGGGGAGATACGCAGTATTTT. Its translation is CASSPRPSGGGDTQYF. Filled out from reference TRBV9 and TRBJ2-3, the complete variable domain reads DSGVTQTPKHLITATGQRVTLRCSPRSGDLSVYWYQQSLDQGLQFLIQYYNGEERAKGNILERFSAQQFPDLHSELNLSSLELGDSALYFCASSPRPSGGGDTQYFGPGTRLTVL.